This TCR beta chain was captured in a study of CD8+CD57+ T cells in acquired aplastic anemia. The template for TCR beta VDJ and CDR3 sequence profiling was genomic DNA. TCRdb independently ran MiXCR on the reads; one entry per CDR3 protein. The sample includes just over 200,000 distinct CDR3 sequences, 55% to 65% of them seen just once. Before being chosen for sequencing, patients had shown CD8+CD57+ cell expansion by flow cytometry. V was clipped by 3 bases and J by 4 bases, with 12 bases between them. The germline V gene encodes CDR1 SNHLY and CDR2 FYNNEI. This CDR3 is 15 amino acids long. Sequencing used sorted CD4+, CD8+, or CD8+CD57+ T cells (not recorded which) from PBMCs. The TCR sequence derives from a human donor with aplastic anemia. This rearrangement joins TRBV2 to TRBJ2-2, with a tentative D call TRBD1 (5 bases). The CDR3 coding sequence is TGTGCCAGCAGTGAGGTCCAGGGTGCCACCGGGGAGCTGTTTTTT. Its protein is CASSEVQGATGELFF. The complete variable domain, with remaining parts taken from reference TRBV2 and TRBJ2-2, reads EPEVTQTPSHQVTQMGQEVILRCVPISNHLYFYWYRQILGQKVEFLVSFYNNEISEKSEIFDDQFSVERPDGSNFTLKIRSTKLEDSAMYFCASSEVQGATGELFFGEGSRLTVL.